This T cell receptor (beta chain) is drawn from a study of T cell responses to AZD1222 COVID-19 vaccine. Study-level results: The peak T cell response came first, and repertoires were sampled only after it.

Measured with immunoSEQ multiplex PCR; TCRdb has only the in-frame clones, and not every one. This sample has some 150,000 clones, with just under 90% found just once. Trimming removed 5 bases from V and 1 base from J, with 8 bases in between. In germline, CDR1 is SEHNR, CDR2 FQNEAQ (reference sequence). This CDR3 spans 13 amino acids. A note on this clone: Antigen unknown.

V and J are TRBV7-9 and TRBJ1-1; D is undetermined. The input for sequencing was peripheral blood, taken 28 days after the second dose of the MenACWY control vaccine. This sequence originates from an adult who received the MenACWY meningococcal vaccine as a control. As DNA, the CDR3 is TGTGCCAGCAGCCGAGAGGGGAACACTGAAGCTTTCTTT. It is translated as CASSREGNTEAFF. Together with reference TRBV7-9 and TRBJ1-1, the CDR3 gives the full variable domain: DTGVSQNPRHKITKRGQNVTFRCDPISEHNRLYWYRQTLGQGPEFLTYFQNEAQLEKSRLLSDRFSAERPKGSFSTLEIQRTEQGDSAMYLCASSREGNTEAFFGQGTRLTVV.